The 8 T cell receptor beta chains given below trace back to one sample, sequenced in a study of T cell repertoires in ileal Crohn's disease (dated by TCRdb to 2018 to 2020). Per the publication, the time point label means: inflamed ileum from the surgical specimen. Libraries came from the immunoSEQ multiplex PCR assay. The clones in this table, taken by TCRdb from immuneACCESS, are in-frame only. Not every clone is retained; where verified, under half of the shortfall comes from an unresolved V gene, and the cause of the rest is unknown. The sample contains approximately 13,000 clones, more than 60% of them found a single time. The biggest ten clones account for roughly 13% of the sample. The sequenced material came from ileal tissue. The receptor set was obtained from an adult with Crohn's disease.

The CDR3 protein is CASSWTGILDTEAFF. CDR3 nucleotide sequence: TGTGCCAGCAGTTGGACAGGGATCCTGGACACTGAAGCTTTCTTT. The genes are TRBV6-5 and TRBJ1-1; TRBD1 matches 8 bases. Germline V CDR1 and CDR2: MNHEY, SVGAGI. The CDR3 sequence is 15 residues long. V gave up 4 bases and J gave up 3 bases; unmatched junction bases: 7.

V gene TRBV6-5 combines with J gene TRBJ1-2; possibly TRBD1 for D (6 bases). The CDR3 covers 16 residues. Germline CDR1 MNHEY, CDR2 SVGAGI. Trimming left V 2 bases short and J 2 bases short, with 15 bases between. The CDR3 loop is CASSYGGGGGNYGYTF. For the CDR3, the DNA is TGTGCCAGCAGTTACGGGGGGGGCGGCGGAAACTATGGCTACACCTTC.

The chain employs TRBV5-4 and TRBJ1-1; 9 bases align to TRBD1. From germline, CDR1 is SGHNT and CDR2 YYREEE (reference sequence). V was pared by 3 bases and J by 8 bases, with 11 bases of the junction left unmatched. The CDR3 contains 15 residues. The CDR3 sequence is CASSSGTGMIQEAFF. The CDR3 DNA is TGTGCCAGCAGCTCCGGGACAGGGATGATCCAAGAAGCTTTCTTT. Full variable domain (outside the CDR3, taken from reference TRBV5-4 and TRBJ1-1): ETGVTQSPTHLIKTRGQQVTLRCSSQSGHNTVSWYQQALGQGPQFIFQYYREEENGRGNFPPRFSGLQFPNYSSELNVNALELDDSALYLCASSSGTGMIQEAFFGQGTRLTVV.

CDR3 sequence: CASTNRGIENTEAFF. The CDR3 nucleotides read TGTGCCAGCACCAACCGGGGGATAGAGAACACTGAAGCTTTCTTT. The chain joins TRBV2 to TRBJ1-1; tentatively, D is TRBD1 (5 bases). The CDR3 runs to 15 residues. CDR1 is SNHLY, CDR2 FYNNEI, per germline. Trimming pared 7 bases from V and 1 base from J, leaving 16 bases between.

The rearrangement uses TRBV14 and TRBJ2-7; weak D call: TRBD1 (6 bases). The CDR3 runs to 15 residues. Between the trimmed V and J ends, which lost 4 bases and 2 bases, there was a span of 15 bases. The germline V gene has CDR1 SGHDN and CDR2 FVKESK. The CDR3 DNA is TGTGCCAGCAGCCCATACAGGGTCAGGACCTACGAGCAGTACTTC. Its protein product is CASSPYRVRTYEQYF. Complete variable domain (other parts from reference TRBV14 and TRBJ2-7): EAGVTQFPSHSVIEKGQTVTLRCDPISGHDNLYWYRRVMGKEIKFLLHFVKESKQDESGMPNNRFLAERTGGTYSTLKVQPAELEDSGVYFCASSPYRVRTYEQYFGPGTRLTVT.

The rearrangement links TRBV5-8 to TRBJ2-2; TRBD1 matches 8 bases. The CDR3 extends over 16 amino acids. In germline, CDR1 is SGHTS, CDR2 YDEGEE. V lost 4 bases, J lost 2 bases, and 7 bases stayed unmatched. The CDR3 region is CASSVRDRLNTGELFF. Written as DNA, the CDR3 is TGTGCCAGCAGCGTCAGGGACAGGTTAAACACCGGGGAGCTGTTTTTT.

V and J are TRBV2 and TRBJ2-5; D unresolved. Germline loops: CDR1 SNHLY, CDR2 FYNNEI. V was clipped by 7 bases and J by 6 bases, with 12 bases between them. This CDR3 is built from 12 residues. The CDR3 sequence is CASTLNRQTQYF. The CDR3 nucleotides are TGTGCCAGCACCCTAAACCGGCAGACCCAGTACTTC.

The CDR3 coding sequence is TGTGCCAGCAGTTCCTATGGCTACACCTTC. Encoded protein: CASSSYGYTF. The chain recombines TRBV6-6 with TRBJ1-2; D is ambiguous. The CDR3 has 10 residues. V gave up 4 bases and J gave up 4 bases, with 1 base separating them. The germline V gene has CDR1 MNHNY and CDR2 SVGAGI (reference sequence).